Below, 20 T cell receptor beta chains from the same sample are listed, as sequenced in a study of CD8 T cells in Susac syndrome. Random hexamers were used to reverse transcribe the RNA input (about 0.5 to 1 ug). TCRdb reprocessed the immunoSEQ multiplex PCR reads via MiXCR and lists one record per CDR3 protein. The table records 150,000 to 190,000 distinct CDR3 sequences, 95% of them present only once. Sequences were obtained from CD4+ T cells from PBMCs. The receptors were sampled from a human donor with Susac syndrome.

V gene TRBV5-4 combines with J gene TRBJ2-7, with D unresolved. V was cut by 4 bases and J by 3 bases, with 14 bases left in between. CDR1 and CDR2 from the germline V gene are SGHNT and YYREEE (reference sequence). CDR3 length: 14 residues. CDR3 DNA sequence: TGTGCCAGCAGCCGCGCAGGTTCCGACTACGAGCAGTACTTC. This encodes CASSRAGSDYEQYF.

The chain combines TRBV18 with TRBJ2-5, with unresolved D. The V and J ends lost 3 bases and 5 bases respectively, with 13 bases between them. The germline V gene has CDR1 KGHSH and CDR2 LQKENI. The CDR3 loop spans 14 amino acids. The CDR3 DNA is TGTGCCAGCTCACCCATTGGACCACAGGAGACCCAGTACTTC. Protein sequence: CASSPIGPQETQYF.

The V call is TRBV4-2, the J call TRBJ1-1, with D unclear. This CDR3 comprises 15 residues. V was trimmed by 3 bases and J by 10 bases, leaving 21 bases between them. Germline V gene data show CDR1 as LGHNA and CDR2 as YNFKEQ. CDR3: CASSQASTDRSGAFF. DNA of the CDR3: TGTGCCAGCAGCCAGGCCTCGACTGATCGCTCGGGAGCTTTCTTT.

This chain connects TRBV7-2 to TRBJ1-6; TRBD1 matches at 10 bases. CDR3 length: 17 amino acids. The germline gives CDR1 SGHTA, CDR2 FQGNSA. Unmatched junction bases numbered 0, after V lost 1 base and J lost 0 bases. CDR3 DNA: TGTGCCAGCAGCTTAGGACAGGGGGCCTCCTATAATTCACCCCTCCACTTT. Protein product: CASSLGQGASYNSPLHF.

The gene calls are TRBV9 and TRBJ2-5; D is unresolved. CDR1 is SGDLS, CDR2 YYNGEE, per germline. The CDR3 contains 12 residues. Trimming left V 6 bases short and J 5 bases short, with 11 bases between. CDR3 sequence (DNA): TGTGCCAGCACACGTGAAGGGGAGACCCAGTACTTC. This encodes CASTREGETQYF.

This chain uses TRBV15 with TRBJ1-6, with D tentatively TRBD1 (5 bases). The CDR3 runs to 12 residues. The germline V gene encodes CDR1 LNHNV and CDR2 YYDKDF (reference sequence). The germline V and J ends were trimmed by 0 bases and 15 bases, with 9 bases remaining between them. The CDR3 bases are TGTGCCACCAGCAGAGATCGGGGGGTCCTCCACTTT. Translated, it gives CATSRDRGVLHF.

The CDR3: CSAGGSFSGNTIYF. The CDR3, as DNA: TGCAGCGCCGGAGGTTCCTTCTCTGGAAACACCATATATTTT. The chain carries TRBV29-1 and TRBJ1-3, with no clear D. This CDR3 spans 14 amino acids. Trimming pared 7 bases from V and 0 bases from J, leaving 13 bases between. Germline loops: CDR1 SQVTM, CDR2 ANQGSEA. The full variable domain, its missing parts supplied by reference TRBV29-1 and TRBJ1-3, is SAVISQKPSRDICQRGTSLTIQCQVDSQVTMMFWYRQQPGQSLTLIATANQGSEATYESGFVIDKFPISRPNLTFSTLTVSNMSPEDSSIYLCSAGGSFSGNTIYFGEGSWLTVV.

This chain links TRBV29-1 with TRBJ2-3; no reliable D call. CDR3 length: 10 residues. V shed 4 bases and J shed 5 bases, with 4 bases lying between them. Germline values: CDR1 SQVTM, CDR2 ANQGSEA. The CDR3 region is CSVARDTQYF. The CDR3 DNA reads as TGCAGCGTTGCTAGAGATACGCAGTATTTT.

J is TRBJ1-2 and V is TRBV7-9, with D possibly being TRBD1 (5 bases). CDR3 size: 14 residues. Deletions cut 1 base from V and 7 bases from J, with 13 bases between. The V gene's germline CDR1 is SEHNR and CDR2 FQNEAQ (reference sequence). The CDR3 coding sequence is TGTGCCAGCAGCTTAGAGAGTAAAGGGGTTGGCTACACCTTC. It translates to CASSLESKGVGYTF.

The chain employs TRBV7-9 and TRBJ2-3, with D possibly being TRBD1 (5 bases). Looked up from germline, CDR1 is SEHNR and CDR2 is FQNEAQ (reference sequence). This CDR3 is 15 amino acids long. The V gene lost 5 bases and the J gene lost 2 bases, with 14 bases spanning the gap. The CDR3: CASSPAAGPTDTQYF. The CDR3 nucleotides are TGTGCCAGCAGCCCAGCAGCAGGGCCCACAGATACGCAGTATTTT.

The rearrangement links TRBV7-3 to TRBJ2-1, with a possible D match to TRBD1 (5 bases). Germline loops: CDR1 SGHTA, CDR2 FQGTGA. CDR3 length: 13 amino acids. With 5 bases removed from V and 4 bases from J, the gap between germline ends came to 9 bases. This CDR3 is CASSPDRYNEQFF. The CDR3 nucleotides read TGTGCCAGCAGCCCCGACAGATACAATGAGCAGTTCTTC.

This sequence joins TRBV18 and TRBJ1-1; D remains unclear. Trimming shortened V by 3 bases and J by 0 bases, and 11 bases separated the two germline ends. Germline lookup yields CDR1 KGHSH and CDR2 LQKENI. The CDR3 is 15 amino acids. CDR3 DNA: TGTGCCAGCTCACCGAGGCCGAGGATGAACACTGAAGCTTTCTTT. Protein: CASSPRPRMNTEAFF.

V is TRBV18 and J is TRBJ2-5; 10 nucleotides line up with TRBD2. The V segment lost 2 bases and the J segment 7 bases; nucleotides outside the gene matches: 1. Looked up from germline, CDR1 is KGHSH and CDR2 is LQKENI. The CDR3 consists of 13 residues. CDR3 residues: CASSPGTSATQYF. The DNA of the CDR3 is TGTGCCAGCTCACCAGGGACTAGCGCGACCCAGTACTTC. The full variable domain, in which reference TRBV18 and TRBJ2-5 provide the parts outside the CDR3, is NAGVMQNPRHLVRRRGQEARLRCSPMKGHSHVYWYRQLPEEGLKFMVYLQKENIIDESGMPKERFSAEFPKEGPSILRIQQVVRGDSAAYFCASSPGTSATQYFGPGTRLLVL.

This CDR3 is CASSEGGVETQYF. The CDR3 nucleotides are TGTGCCAGCAGTGAAGGGGGCGTGGAGACCCAGTACTTC. The genes are TRBV2 and TRBJ2-5; maybe TRBD1 (5 bases). The CDR3 runs to 13 residues. Trimming pared 1 base from V and 5 bases from J, leaving 8 bases between. Germline V gene data show CDR1 as SNHLY and CDR2 as FYNNEI.

The chain links TRBV6-6 to TRBJ2-7, with D hard to call. The germline CDR1 and CDR2 sequences are MNHNY and SVGAGI (reference sequence). V lost 0 bases and J lost 1, with 7 bases in between. CDR3 length: 14 residues. The DNA of the CDR3 is TGTGCCAGCAGTTACTCGGTTGAGTCCTACGAGCAGTACTTC. It yields the protein CASSYSVESYEQYF.

This rearrangement joins TRBV3-1 to TRBJ1-1; the D is unclear. V was shortened by 0 bases and J by 5 bases, with 7 bases between the two germline ends. The CDR3 is 13 residues long. CDR1 LGHDT and CDR2 YNNKEL come from the germline V gene (reference sequence). DNA of the CDR3: TGTGCCAGCAGCCAAGAGAGTAGGACTGAAGCTTTCTTT. The encoded protein is CASSQESRTEAFF.

The chain employs TRBV13 and TRBJ2-1, with D possibly being TRBD1 or TRBD2 (5 bases each). Per the germline V gene, CDR1 is PRHDT and CDR2 is FYEKMQ (reference sequence). Between the trimmed V and J ends, which lost 8 bases and 0 bases, there was a span of 11 bases. The CDR3 sequence is 14 residues long. CDR3 loop: CASLGTSSYNEQFF. DNA of the CDR3: TGTGCCAGCTTAGGGACCAGCTCCTACAATGAGCAGTTCTTC.

The V gene is TRBV9, the J gene TRBJ2-5; the D gene is possibly TRBD2 (6 bases). Trimming took off 0 bases at V and 3 bases at J, with 18 bases between the two ends. The CDR3 is 17 residues long. Germline-derived CDR1 and CDR2 are SGDLS and YYNGEE. CDR3 bases: TGTGCCAGCAGCGTAGCGATGGGGAACCCGGGGGAAGAGACCCAGTACTTC. Residues: CASSVAMGNPGEETQYF.

The chain carries TRBV20-1 and TRBJ1-5; a possible D gene is TRBD1 (6 bases). The CDR3 runs 15 residues. Germline V lookup: CDR1 DFQATT, CDR2 SNEGSKA (reference sequence). With 0 bases removed from V and 6 bases from J, the gap between germline ends came to 15 bases. The CDR3 DNA sequence: TGCAGTGCTAGAGACCCAACAGGGTTCGGTCAGCCCCAGCATTTT. The encoded protein is CSARDPTGFGQPQHF.

The chain uses TRBV20-1 and TRBJ2-3; 11 nucleotides agree with TRBD2. CDR1 DFQATT and CDR2 SNEGSKA come from the germline V gene (reference sequence). CDR3 size: 15 residues. The V segment lost 6 bases and the J segment 2 bases; nucleotides outside the gene matches: 7. CDR3 DNA sequence: TGCAGTGCCCGCCGGACTAGCGGGTTCACAGATACGCAGTATTTT. Protein: CSARRTSGFTDTQYF.